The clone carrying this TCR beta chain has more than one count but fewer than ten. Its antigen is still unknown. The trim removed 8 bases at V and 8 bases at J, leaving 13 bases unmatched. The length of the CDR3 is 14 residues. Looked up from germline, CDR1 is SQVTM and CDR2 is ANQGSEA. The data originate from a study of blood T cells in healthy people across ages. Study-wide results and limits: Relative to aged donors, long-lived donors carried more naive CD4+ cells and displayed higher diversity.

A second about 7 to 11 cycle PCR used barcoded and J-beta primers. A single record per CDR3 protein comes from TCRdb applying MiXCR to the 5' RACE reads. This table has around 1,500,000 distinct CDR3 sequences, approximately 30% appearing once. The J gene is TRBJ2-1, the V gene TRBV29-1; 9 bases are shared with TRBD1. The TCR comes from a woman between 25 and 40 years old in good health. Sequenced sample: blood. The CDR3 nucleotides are TGCAGCACGACCGGGACAGGGCCCCTAGATGAGCAGTTCTTC. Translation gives CSTTGTGPLDEQFF.